The 22 T cell receptor beta chains below were found in one sample sequenced in a study of molecular identifiers for immune sequencing clone quantification. TCRdb recomputed calls from the PCR reads with MiXCR, one row per CDR3 protein. The sample includes about 63,000 distinct CDR3 sequences, under 20% seen only once; the top ten take about 1.5%. The sequenced sample consisted of naive CD8+ T cells from blood, with Jurkat cell RNA spiked in. The subset: FACS-sorted CD8+CD4-CCR7+CD45RA+ naive T cells. These receptors came from a human donor in good health. Some libraries in this study had Jurkat cell RNA spiked in.

The chain uses TRBV29-1 and TRBJ1-1; tentative D call: TRBD1 (5 bases). CDR1 SQVTM and CDR2 ANQGSEA come from the germline V gene. CDR3 length equals 11 residues. The ends were cut back, 8 bases at V and 5 bases at J, with 12 bases in the middle. CDR3 residues: CSPTWGTEAFF. Written as DNA, the CDR3 is TGCAGCCCTACTTGGGGGACTGAAGCTTTCTTT. Full variable domain (outside the CDR3, taken from reference TRBV29-1 and TRBJ1-1): SAVISQKPSRDICQRGTSLTIQCQVDSQVTMMFWYRQQPGQSLTLIATANQGSEATYESGFVIDKFPISRPNLTFSTLTVSNMSPEDSSIYLCSPTWGTEAFFGQGTRLTVV.

Remarks on this clonotype: This may be a read error, as it is one base from a much larger clone. V and J are TRBV5-1 and TRBJ2-3; TRBD2 is a possible D gene (6 bases). Germline loops: CDR1 SGHRS, CDR2 YFSETQ. The CDR3 has 15 residues. CDR3 sequence: CASSSDGTSTDAQYF. The CDR3 DNA reads TGCGCCAGCAGCTCCGACGGTACTAGCACAGATGCGCAGTATTTT. Looking up the rest from reference TRBV5-1 and TRBJ2-3 gives the full variable domain: KAGVTQTPRYLIKTRGQQVTLSCSPISGHRSVSWYQQTPGQGLQFLFEYFSETQRNKGNFPGRFSGRQFSNSRSEMNVSTLELGDSALYLCASSSDGTSTDAQYFGPGTRLTVL.

In the case of this clonotype: A much more abundant neighbour one base away suggests this may be a read error. The chain is built from TRBV7-2 and TRBJ2-7; D may be TRBD1 or TRBD2 (6 bases each). This CDR3 has 12 residues. V was pared by 8 bases and J by 5 bases, with 13 bases between. Germline V lookup: CDR1 SGHTA, CDR2 FQGNSA. Here the CDR3 reads CASGPGGNEQYF. DNA for the CDR3: TGTGCCAGCGGCCCCGGGGGCAACGAGCAGTACTTC.

This clonotype was recorded a few times. The V and J genes are TRBV4-1 and TRBJ2-1; TRBD2 is a possible D gene (5 bases). Trimming shortened V by 3 bases and J by 1 base, and 10 bases separated the two germline ends. The CDR3 totals 15 residues. The V gene's germline CDR1 is MGHRA and CDR2 YSYEKL. This CDR3 reads CASSQSLASYNEQFF. CDR3 DNA sequence: TGCGCCAGCAGCCAGTCTCTAGCTTCCTACAATGAGCAGTTCTTC.

On this clonotype: Possible read error: a much larger clone is one base away. The V and J genes are TRBV28 and TRBJ2-7; D may be TRBD2 (7 bases). There are 15 residues in the CDR3. CDR1 is MDHEN, CDR2 SYDVKM, per germline. V was cut by 1 base and J by 7 bases, with 17 bases left in between. The DNA of the CDR3 is TGTGCCAGCAGTTTATTTACTAGCGAGGGGGGGGAGCAGTACTTC. Its translation: CASSLFTSEGGEQYF.

This clonotype was detected a few times. Just one base apart from a much larger clone, this may be a read error. The V gene is TRBV7-9, the J gene TRBJ2-7, with TRBD1 matching over 8 bases. J lost 9 bases, V lost 4 bases, and 11 bases had no gene match. The CDR3 is made up of 14 amino acids. Germline values: CDR1 SEHNR, CDR2 FQNEAQ (reference sequence). This CDR3 reads CASSSRQGLFGQYF. The CDR3 DNA reads as TGTGCCAGCAGCTCCCGACAGGGGCTGTTTGGGCAGTACTTC.

There are many counts of this clonotype. The rearrangement uses TRBV13 and TRBJ1-1; D is perhaps TRBD1 (5 bases). The germline gives CDR1 PRHDT, CDR2 FYEKMQ (reference sequence). Trimming pared 5 bases from V and 5 bases from J, leaving 12 bases between. This CDR3 is 13 amino acids long. CDR3 DNA: TGTGCCAGCAGCCCAGGGTTGGCGACTGAAGCTTTCTTT. It specifies CASSPGLATEAFF.

The chain joins TRBV4-1 to TRBJ2-1; no firm D call. V was cut by 4 bases and J by 6 bases, with 16 bases left in between. The CDR3 spans 15 residues. The germline CDR1 and CDR2 sequences are MGHRA and YSYEKL. DNA for the CDR3: TGCGCCAGCAGCCCGCAATCAACCGGGTTCAATGAGCAGTTCTTC. Its protein is CASSPQSTGFNEQFF.

This clonotype was seen ten or more times. The J gene is TRBJ2-3, the V gene TRBV7-9; no clear D. Between the trimmed V and J ends, which lost 4 bases and 2 bases, there was a span of 13 bases. CDR1 and CDR2 (germline): SEHNR, FQNEAQ (reference sequence). The CDR3 has 15 amino acids. CDR3 residues: CASSSLLGTTDTQYF. The CDR3 region has the DNA TGTGCCAGCAGCTCCCTCTTGGGTACCACAGATACGCAGTATTTT.

This clonotype was picked up many times. As DNA, the CDR3 is TGTGCCAGCAGCTCCTGGACTAGCTCCTACGAGCAGTACTTC. It yields the protein CASSSWTSSYEQYF. This sequence joins TRBV11-1 and TRBJ2-7; 7 bases match TRBD2. V trimming: 4 bases; J trimming: 0 bases; junction bases outside the gene matches: 3. This CDR3 region has 14 residues. Germline values: CDR1 SGHAT, CDR2 FQDESV (reference sequence).

This clonotype was detected ten times or more. The CDR3 DNA reads as TGTGCCAGCAGGGCTAGGGGTGGCCCAGATACGCAGTATTTT. Residues: CASRARGGPDTQYF. The chain combines TRBV7-9 with TRBJ2-3; TRBD1 might be the D (5 bases). V dropped 6 bases and J dropped 4 bases, with 14 bases sitting between them. Germline loops: CDR1 SEHNR, CDR2 FQNEAQ (reference sequence). CDR3 length: 14 amino acids.

This clonotype was recorded a few times. This may come from a read error, since a much larger clone is one base off. Because it lacks the conserved phenylalanine or tryptophan at the end, this CDR3 is likely a read error. The rearrangement joins TRBV7-9 to TRBJ2-7; D is perhaps TRBD1 (5 bases). CDR3 size: 12 residues. Trimming took 7 bases from V and 6 from J, leaving 13 bases between them. CDR1 and CDR2 (germline): SEHNR, FQNEAQ (reference sequence). The CDR3 nucleotides are TGTGCCAGCACCCAGGGTGTCGGCGAGCAGTACTCC. This translates into CASTQGVGEQYS.

This clonotype was picked up many times. The chain joins TRBV14 to TRBJ1-1; TRBD1 is a possible D gene (6 bases). V lost 4 bases to trimming and J lost 4 bases, with 19 bases between them. CDR1 is SGHDN, CDR2 FVKESK, per germline. The CDR3 totals 16 residues. The DNA of the CDR3 is TGTGCCAGCAGCCCCCTAGGGGAGGGCAGGGGCACTGAAGCTTTCTTT. This sequence encodes CASSPLGEGRGTEAFF.

This clonotype was found many times. The chain links TRBV6-2 or TRBV6-3 to TRBJ2-2; 15 positions match TRBD2. The CDR3 consists of 20 residues. Trimming at V came to 4 bases and at J to 7 bases, leaving 16 bases not matched to a gene. Germline lookup yields CDR1 MNHEY and CDR2 SVGEGT. The CDR3: CASSFPGTSGRRMAFGELFF. Written as DNA, the CDR3 is TGTGCCAGCAGTTTCCCCGGGACTAGCGGGAGGAGAATGGCTTTCGGGGAGCTGTTTTTT.

This clonotype was seen a handful of times. The V gene is TRBV13, the J gene TRBJ1-2; 10 bases align to TRBD1. The germline V gene encodes CDR1 PRHDT and CDR2 FYEKMQ (reference sequence). Trimming cost V 3 bases and J 8 bases; bases outside gene matches: 12. This CDR3 contains 16 residues. The CDR3 region is CASSFLMVGTGDGYTF. Written as DNA, the CDR3 is TGTGCCAGCAGCTTCCTCATGGTAGGGACAGGGGACGGCTACACCTTC.

This clonotype was picked up a small number of times. A clone one base away is much larger, so this may be a read error. This chain uses TRBV6-1 with TRBJ2-3; 7 bases map to TRBD1. The CDR3 length is 16 residues. Trimming took 6 bases from V and 3 from J; bases not matched to a gene: 12. Germline CDR1 MNHNS, CDR2 SASEGT. The CDR3 protein is CASRVRRQGSTDTQYF. CDR3 sequence (DNA): TGTGCCAGCAGGGTCCGTAGACAGGGATCGACAGATACGCAGTATTTT.

Many counts were recorded for this clonotype. The chain links TRBV29-1 to TRBJ2-7; D gene ambiguous. Germline V gene data show CDR1 as SQVTM and CDR2 as ANQGSEA. The CDR3 covers 12 residues. With 5 bases removed from V and 5 bases from J, the gap between germline ends came to 13 bases. The CDR3 region has the DNA TGCAGCGTTCTGGTGTTTGAGGACGAGCAGTACTTC. It translates to CSVLVFEDEQYF.

This clonotype was seen many times. The V and J genes are TRBV11-2 and TRBJ2-5, with TRBD2 matching 9 bases. V shed 8 bases, J shed 5 bases, and the junction held 12 bases outside the gene matches. Germline V CDR1 and CDR2: SGHAT, FQNNGV. CDR3 length equals 15 residues. This CDR3 reads CASEVAGVGGETQYF. In nucleotides, the CDR3 is TGTGCCAGCGAGGTAGCGGGAGTGGGGGGGGAGACCCAGTACTTC.

At least ten counts were recorded for this clonotype. J is TRBJ2-5 and V is TRBV7-9; D unclear. V was trimmed by 5 bases and J by 2 bases, leaving 12 bases between them. This CDR3 comprises 14 residues. The germline CDR1 and CDR2 sequences are SEHNR and FQNEAQ (reference sequence). CDR3 coding DNA: TGTGCCAGCAGCAAAGATACCACGCAAGAGACCCAGTACTTC. This sequence encodes CASSKDTTQETQYF.

As concerns this clonotype: A read error may explain this, as a much larger clone is one base away. The V call is TRBV6-5, the J call TRBJ2-3; no firm D call. CDR1 and CDR2 (germline): MNHEY, SVGAGI. The CDR3 runs 17 residues. The DNA for the CDR3 is TGTGCCAGCAGTTACTTGAATACTATTACCGGCACAGATGCGCAGTATTTT. Protein product: CASSYLNTITGTDAQYF.

This clonotype was counted at least ten times. This CDR3 reads CSARTGTYQETQYF. The CDR3 bases are TGCAGTGCTAGAACCGGGACATATCAAGAGACCCAGTACTTC. This sequence joins TRBV20-1 and TRBJ2-5; possible D gene TRBD1, 6 bases. With 2 bases removed from V and 2 bases from J, the gap between germline ends came to 12 bases. In germline, CDR1 is DFQATT, CDR2 SNEGSKA (reference sequence). CDR3 length equals 14 residues.

This clonotype was seen repeatedly, ten times or more. This chain links TRBV15 with TRBJ2-6; no clear D gene. The V gene's germline CDR1 is LNHNV and CDR2 YYDKDF (reference sequence). V lost 5 bases and J 4 bases, leaving 9 bases between the germline ends. The CDR3 extends over 14 amino acids. The CDR3 loop is CATSSFEGANVLTF. DNA of the CDR3: TGTGCCACCAGCTCCTTCGAGGGGGCCAACGTCCTGACTTTC.